The entry below gives a single T cell receptor beta chain sequence along with its context. There are 12 residues in the CDR3. Per the germline V gene, CDR1 is LGHDT and CDR2 is YNNKEL (reference sequence). The data derive from a study of blood T cells in healthy people across ages. It was with a sample-barcoded 5' primer and a J-beta primer mix that a second PCR of roughly 7 to 12 cycles was run. TCRdb used MiXCR to reprocess the 5' RACE reads, holding one entry per CDR3 protein. The sample lists around 500,000 distinct CDR3 sequences, about a quarter occurring once. The same sample was also used in a study of T cells of mothers and their children.

The specimen was blood. The chain has TRBV3-1 and TRBJ2-1; D is perhaps TRBD2 (6 bases). The DNA end is a closer match to TRBJ2-7, so the J assignment may be wrong. The receptor was isolated from a boy aged 2 to 10 in good health. Written as DNA, the CDR3 is TGTGCCAGCAGACAACGGGGGAGCGAGCAGTACTTC. Protein: CASRQRGSEQYF.